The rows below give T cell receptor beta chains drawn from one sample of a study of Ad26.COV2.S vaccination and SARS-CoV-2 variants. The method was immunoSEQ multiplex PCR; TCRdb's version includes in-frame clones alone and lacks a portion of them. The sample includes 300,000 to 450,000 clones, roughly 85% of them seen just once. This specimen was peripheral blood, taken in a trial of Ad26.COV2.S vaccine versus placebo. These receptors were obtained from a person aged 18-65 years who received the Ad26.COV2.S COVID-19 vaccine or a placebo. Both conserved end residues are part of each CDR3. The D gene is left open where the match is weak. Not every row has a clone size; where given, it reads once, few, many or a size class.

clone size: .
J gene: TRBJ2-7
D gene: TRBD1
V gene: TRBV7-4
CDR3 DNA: TGTGCCAGCAGCAAACGTAGAAGGGACAGATGGGCGCAGTACTTC
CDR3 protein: CASSKRRRDRWAQYF

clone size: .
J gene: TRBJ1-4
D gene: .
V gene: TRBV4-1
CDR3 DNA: TGCGCCAGCAGCCAAGATCGGCAGGCCCCTGAAAAACTGTTTTTT
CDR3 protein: CASSQDRQAPEKLFF

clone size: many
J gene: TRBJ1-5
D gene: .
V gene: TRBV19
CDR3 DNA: TGTGCCAGTAGTACAGGACCCGCGGACTATCAGCCCCAGCATTTT
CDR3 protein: CASSTGPADYQPQHF

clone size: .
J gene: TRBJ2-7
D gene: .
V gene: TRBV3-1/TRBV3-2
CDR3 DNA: TGTGCCAGCAGCCAGGGGGCTGGGAACGAGCAGTACTTC
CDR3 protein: CASSQGAGNEQYF

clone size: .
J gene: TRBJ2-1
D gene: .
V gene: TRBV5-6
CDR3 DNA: TGTGCCAGCAGACATGACCAGTTGTGGGGTGAGCAGTTCTTC
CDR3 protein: CASRHDQLWGEQFF

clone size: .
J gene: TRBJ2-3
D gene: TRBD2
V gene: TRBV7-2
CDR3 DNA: TGTGCCAGCAGCTTAGCCCGACTAGCGGGGGACTACACAGATACGCAGTATTTT
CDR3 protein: CASSLARLAGDYTDTQYF

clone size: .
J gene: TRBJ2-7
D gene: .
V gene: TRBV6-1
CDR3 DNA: TGTGCCAGCAGTGAAGGGTACGAGCAGTACTTC
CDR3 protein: CASSEGYEQYF

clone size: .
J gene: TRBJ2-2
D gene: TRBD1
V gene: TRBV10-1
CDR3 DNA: TGCGCCAGCAGCCGAGACAGGGGGCTAACCGGGGAGCTGTTTTTT
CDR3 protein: CASSRDRGLTGELFF

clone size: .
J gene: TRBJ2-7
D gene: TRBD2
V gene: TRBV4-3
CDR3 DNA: TGCGCCAGCAGCCGGTTTTCTGGACTAGCGGGGGGCTCCTACGAGCAGTACTTC
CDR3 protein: CASSRFSGLAGGSYEQYF

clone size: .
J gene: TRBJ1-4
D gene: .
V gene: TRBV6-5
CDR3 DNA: TGTGCCAGCAGTTACCCGAATGGTGGGTGGGTTTTT
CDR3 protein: CASSYPNGGWVF